A single sample is the source of the 15 T cell receptor beta chains below, sequenced in a study of T cell responses to AZD1222 COVID-19 vaccine (dated by TCRdb to about 2021). Reading the label with the study, this specimen's time point is: baseline before first vaccination. The treatment or condition label of this sample denotes: meningococcal conjugate vaccine given as trial control. Library construction relied on the immunoSEQ multiplex PCR assay. TCRdb holds this immuneACCESS table with in-frame rearrangements only. Some clones are missing; in checked studies, unresolved V genes explain under half, and the rest has no known cause. A total of about 78,000 clones appear in this sample, approximately 91% of them only once. Clones ranked in the top ten supply roughly 5% of the sample. This specimen was peripheral blood, taken on day 0 of MenACWY control vaccination. These receptor sequences come from an adult in good health.

On this clone: This sample also contains other DNA sequences that code for the same CDR3. This chain uses TRBV27 with TRBJ2-5; no definite D call. This CDR3 contains 13 residues. Trimming removed 3 bases from V and 2 bases from J, with 7 bases in between. The germline CDR1 and CDR2 sequences are MNHEY and SMNVEV (reference sequence). The CDR3 loop is CASSFRPQETQYF. The CDR3 region has the DNA TGTGCCAGCAGTTTCCGACCACAAGAGACCCAGTACTTC.

The gene calls are TRBV2 and TRBJ2-1; D not certain. The V end was cut by 4 bases, the J end by 7 bases, with 8 bases between. CDR1 is SNHLY and CDR2 is FYNNEI in the germline V gene. The CDR3 runs to 12 residues. The CDR3 DNA sequence: TGTGCCAGCAGTGGTAGGGCTAATGAGCAGTTCTTC. Residues: CASSGRANEQFF.

The V and J genes are TRBV29-1 and TRBJ1-2; D remains ambiguous. V was trimmed by 4 bases and J by 1 base, leaving 10 bases between them. This CDR3 region has 13 residues. The V gene's germline CDR1 is SQVTM and CDR2 ANQGSEA. The CDR3, as DNA: TGCAGCGTTGGTGGGAATGGTAACTATGGCTACACCTTC. Translation: CSVGGNGNYGYTF.

The chain joins TRBV4-1 to TRBJ1-4; the match to TRBD1 covers 8 bases. The V gene end was trimmed by 0 bases and the J gene end by 7 bases; junction bases not matched to a gene: 4. Germline CDR1 MGHRA, CDR2 YSYEKL. The CDR3 is made up of 15 amino acids. DNA for the CDR3: TGCGCCAGCAGCCAAGACCGGGACAGGTTTGAAAAACTGTTTTTT. This encodes CASSQDRDRFEKLFF.

The CDR3 sequence: CSAVLRGLDEQYF. The DNA of the CDR3 is TGCAGCGCAGTGCTGCGGGGGTTGGACGAGCAGTACTTC. V and J are TRBV29-1 and TRBJ2-7, with 7 bases aligning to TRBD2. The V gene's germline CDR1 is SQVTM and CDR2 ANQGSEA. V shed 7 bases, J shed 5 bases, and the junction held 11 bases outside the gene matches. The CDR3 is 13 amino acids.

The rearrangement links TRBV7-9 to TRBJ1-6, with unresolved D. This CDR3 has 16 amino acids. Trimming took 2 bases from V and 0 from J, leaving 8 bases between them. Germline V gives CDR1 SEHNR, CDR2 FQNEAQ (reference sequence). CDR3 sequence: CASSLYLSSYNSPLHF. The CDR3 nucleotides are TGTGCCAGCAGCTTATATCTGAGCTCCTATAATTCACCCCTCCACTTT.

To note about this clone: One junction end disagrees with the germline gene, perhaps due to a read error. This sequence joins TRBV24-1 and TRBJ2-3, with D possibly TRBD2 on 5 matching bases. The CDR3 totals 14 residues. CDR1 KGHDR and CDR2 SFDVKD come from the germline V gene. The CDR3 region is CATSEGSTTNTQYF. In DNA form, the CDR3 reads TGTGCCACCAGTGAGGGGAGTACCACAAATACGCAGTATTTT.

The chain combines TRBV5-6 with TRBJ1-3; D remains ambiguous. The CDR3 is made up of 13 amino acids. CDR1 is SGHDT and CDR2 is YYEEEE in the germline V gene. The ends were cut back, 4 bases at V and 0 bases at J, with 5 bases in the middle. The CDR3 sequence: CASSVVSGNTIYF. In nucleotides, the CDR3 is TGTGCCAGCAGCGTGGTCTCTGGAAACACCATATATTTT.

The V call is TRBV6-6, the J call TRBJ1-1, with D unclear. Germline V gives CDR1 MNHNY, CDR2 SVGAGI (reference sequence). The CDR3 is 14 residues long. The V and J ends lost 0 bases and 3 bases respectively, with 8 bases between them. The CDR3 sequence: CASSYSSGDTEAFF. In DNA form, the CDR3 reads TGTGCCAGCAGTTACTCGAGTGGGGACACTGAAGCTTTCTTT.

The rearrangement links TRBV15 to TRBJ1-1; 7 bases match TRBD1. The germline V gene encodes CDR1 LNHNV and CDR2 YYDKDF (reference sequence). The V and J ends lost 9 bases and 0 bases, in that order; junction bases with no gene match: 10. The CDR3 runs to 15 residues. CDR3 protein: CATTAGGTVNTEAFF. As DNA, the CDR3 is TGTGCCACTACCGCAGGAGGGACAGTGAACACTGAAGCTTTCTTT.

The J gene is TRBJ1-5, the V gene TRBV2; D perhaps matches TRBD1 (6 bases). Looked up from germline, CDR1 is SNHLY and CDR2 is FYNNEI. The CDR3 has 14 amino acids. Between the trimmed V and J ends, which lost 6 bases and 3 bases, there was a span of 12 bases. DNA of the CDR3: TGTGCCAGCAGAGGGGGGCAGCCCAATCAGCCCCAGCATTTT. Protein sequence: CASRGGQPNQPQHF. Based on the CDR3 plus reference TRBV2 and TRBJ1-5, the full variable domain is EPEVTQTPSHQVTQMGQEVILRCVPISNHLYFYWYRQILGQKVEFLVSFYNNEISEKSEIFDDQFSVERPDGSNFTLKIRSTKLEDSAMYFCASRGGQPNQPQHFGDGTRLSIL.

This clone was seen once. This chain links TRBV28 with TRBJ1-4; no reliable D call. The CDR3 consists of 16 residues. The V gene's germline CDR1 is MDHEN and CDR2 SYDVKM. Deletions cut 2 bases from V and 2 bases from J, with 12 bases between. The CDR3 coding sequence is TGTGCCAGCAGTTTAGAGGGCATCGGGACTAATGAAAAACTGTTTTTT. Protein sequence: CASSLEGIGTNEKLFF.

The chain recombines TRBV15 with TRBJ2-5; D call uncertain. Germline assignment: CDR1 LNHNV and CDR2 YYDKDF (reference sequence). The length of the CDR3 is 14 residues. Trimming removed 1 base at V and 1 base at J, with 7 bases between. The CDR3 sequence is CATSRAASQETQYF. The CDR3 region has the DNA TGTGCCACCAGCAGAGCAGCTAGCCAAGAGACCCAGTACTTC. Using reference TRBV15 and TRBJ2-5 for the parts outside the CDR3, the full variable domain is DAMVIQNPRYQVTQFGKPVTLSCSQTLNHNVMYWYQQKSSQAPKLLFHYYDKDFNNEADTPDNFQSRRPNTSFCFLDIRSPGLGDTAMYLCATSRAASQETQYFGPGTRLLVL.

The genes are TRBV9 and TRBJ1-5; D unresolved. CDR1 and CDR2 (germline): SGDLS, YYNGEE. The CDR3 has 14 amino acids. Trimming left V 3 bases short and J 4 bases short, with 11 bases between. The CDR3 region is CASSADPVNQPQHF. For the CDR3, the DNA is TGTGCCAGCAGCGCGGATCCCGTTAATCAGCCCCAGCATTTT.

The chain employs TRBV15 and TRBJ2-7, with D perhaps matching TRBD2 (6 bases). Germline lookup yields CDR1 LNHNV and CDR2 YYDKDF (reference sequence). CDR3 length: 15 residues. Trimming pared 1 base from V and 2 bases from J, leaving 12 bases between. In DNA form, the CDR3 reads TGTGCCACCAGCAGAGGGGGGGTCAGGCCCTACGAGCAGTACTTC. It specifies CATSRGGVRPYEQYF.